A single TCR beta chain is shown here with its context. Data came from immunoSEQ multiplex PCR; TCRdb stores just in-frame clones and leaves some out. The sample shows 540,000 or so clones, approximately 80% of them seen only once. The record originates from a study of shared T cell receptors in the human thymus. Germline V gene sequence: CDR1 ENHRY, CDR2 SYGVKD. The J segment lost 5 bases and the V segment lost 4 bases, leaving 2 bases of the junction unmatched. The CDR3 is 14 amino acids. The data were also submitted as part of a second study, on human thymus T cells. That work contributes: Immunologically healthy infants in Finland undergoing congenital heart defect surgery were the donors.

Sequencing used thymocytes. The J gene is TRBJ1-4, the V gene TRBV10-3; 9 bases agree with TRBD1. The sequence derives from a boy younger than two with a congenital heart defect. The CDR3 DNA is TGTGCCATCAGTGCGGGACAGGGAAATGAAAAACTGTTTTTT. The encoded protein is CAISAGQGNEKLFF.